The 14 T cell receptor beta chains in this list originate from one sample, sequenced in a study of blood T cells in healthy people across ages. Primed by a sample-barcoded 5' primer and a J-beta primer mix, a second PCR proceeded for 7 to 11 cycles. TCRdb passed the 5' RACE reads through MiXCR, listing each CDR3 protein once. The sample contains around 700,000 distinct CDR3 sequences, about 25% of which appear only once. These data are also associated with another study on T cells of mothers and their children.

Sequenced: blood. These receptors all stem from a boy aged 5-17 years in good health.

The chain carries TRBV6-6 and TRBJ2-3; the D is unclear. From germline, CDR1 is MNHNY and CDR2 SVGAGI (reference sequence). The germline V and J ends were trimmed by 6 bases and 5 bases, with 12 bases remaining between them. This CDR3 comprises 13 residues. The CDR3 DNA is TGTGCCAGCAGCCCTCGGGCAAAAGATACGCAGTATTTT. It is translated as CASSPRAKDTQYF.

This chain uses TRBV6-5 with TRBJ2-1; D remains ambiguous. Germline assignment: CDR1 MNHEY and CDR2 SVGAGI. V lost 0 bases and J lost 6, with 15 bases in between. This CDR3 comprises 16 residues. In DNA, the CDR3 is TGTGCCAGCAGTTACTCGTCCCAATCCCCCTTCAATGAGCAGTTCTTC. This encodes CASSYSSQSPFNEQFF.

Only a few counts were recorded for this clonotype. The J gene is TRBJ2-7, the V gene TRBV20-1; D gene uncertain. The CDR3 has 13 residues. V was pared by 5 bases and J by 0 bases, with 11 bases between. In germline, CDR1 is DFQATT, CDR2 SNEGSKA (reference sequence). The CDR3 here is CSASPAGSYEQYF. Here the CDR3 DNA reads TGCAGTGCTTCCCCAGCTGGCTCCTACGAGCAGTACTTC.

J is TRBJ2-7 and V is TRBV9, with D possibly matching TRBD2 (6 bases). There are 14 residues in the CDR3. Germline CDR1 SGDLS, CDR2 YYNGEE. Trimming took 4 bases from V and 3 from J, leaving 14 bases between them. In DNA form, the CDR3 reads TGTGCCAGCAGCCTATCCACTAGCAGCTACGAGCAGTACTTC. Encoded protein: CASSLSTSSYEQYF.

CDR3 in DNA: TGTGCCAGCAGTCCTCCCCCGGGACAGGGAGTTCGGGCGTACGAGCAGTACTTC. It encodes CASSPPPGQGVRAYEQYF. The chain uses TRBV6-2 or TRBV6-3 and TRBJ2-7; 9 nucleotides match TRBD1. The CDR3 spans 18 residues. The V segment lost 5 bases and the J segment 4 bases; nucleotides outside the gene matches: 18. CDR1 and CDR2 (germline): MNHEY, SVGEGT.

Only a few counts were recorded for this clonotype. The rearrangement links TRBV29-1 to TRBJ2-1, with D possibly TRBD2 on 5 matching bases. The CDR3 covers 15 residues. Germline assignment: CDR1 SQVTM and CDR2 ANQGSEA. Between the trimmed V and J ends, which lost 5 bases and 0 bases, there was a span of 14 bases. CDR3 bases: TGCAGCGTTTATTGCGGGCAGAGCTCCTACAATGAGCAGTTCTTC. Translated, it gives CSVYCGQSSYNEQFF.

The V gene is TRBV20-1, the J gene TRBJ1-4; D unresolved. Germline CDR1 DFQATT, CDR2 SNEGSKA (reference sequence). The CDR3 sequence is 13 residues long. The germline V and J ends were trimmed by 6 bases and 6 bases, with 14 bases remaining between them. The CDR3 sequence: CSASGEGDEKLFF. DNA for the CDR3: TGCAGTGCAAGCGGGGAGGGCGATGAAAAACTGTTTTTT.

A few counts support this clonotype. J is TRBJ2-7 and V is TRBV20-1; no clear D. The CDR3 has 11 residues. The V end lost 5 bases, the J end lost 0 bases, and 5 bases lay between the germline ends. Germline V CDR1 and CDR2: DFQATT, SNEGSKA (reference sequence). CDR3 residues: CSAFDSYEQYF. The CDR3 bases are TGCAGTGCTTTTGACTCCTACGAGCAGTACTTC.

This clonotype was recorded a few times. The chain couples TRBV10-3 to TRBJ1-6, with D maybe TRBD1 (5 bases). Looked up from germline, CDR1 is ENHRY and CDR2 is SYGVKD. CDR3 length: 13 residues. V was clipped by 4 bases and J by 8 bases, with 9 bases between them. CDR3 loop: CAISGQPDSPLHF. DNA of the CDR3: TGTGCCATCAGTGGACAGCCGGATTCACCCCTCCACTTT.

This clonotype was counted only a few times. The genes are TRBV4-1 and TRBJ2-7; no clear D gene. There are 14 residues in the CDR3. The germline V gene encodes CDR1 MGHRA and CDR2 YSYEKL. V lost 2 bases and J 0 bases, leaving 8 bases between the germline ends. CDR3 residues: CASSQTSFSYEQYF. The CDR3 bases are TGCGCCAGCAGCCAAACCTCCTTCTCCTACGAGCAGTACTTC.

The chain joins TRBV7-8 to TRBJ1-5; D is unclear. CDR3 length: 12 residues. Germline lookup yields CDR1 SGHVS and CDR2 FQNEAQ. V was shortened by 3 bases and J by 10 bases, with 10 bases between the two germline ends. The CDR3 spells CASSFPPNPQHF. CDR3 in DNA: TGTGCCAGCAGCTTCCCGCCGAACCCCCAGCATTTT.

This clonotype was detected a few times. The chain has TRBV5-1 and TRBJ1-1; 9 nucleotides align to TRBD1. Trimming removed 3 bases from V and 0 bases from J; junction bases left unmatched: 9. The CDR3 sequence is 17 residues long. Germline-derived CDR1 and CDR2 are SGHRS and YFSETQ. The CDR3 loop reads CASSSGQGPPMNTEAFF. CDR3 nucleotide sequence: TGCGCCAGCAGCTCCGGACAGGGGCCCCCTATGAACACTGAAGCTTTCTTT. The full variable domain, in which reference TRBV5-1 and TRBJ1-1 provide the parts outside the CDR3, is KAGVTQTPRYLIKTRGQQVTLSCSPISGHRSVSWYQQTPGQGLQFLFEYFSETQRNKGNFPGRFSGRQFSNSRSEMNVSTLELGDSALYLCASSSGQGPPMNTEAFFGQGTRLTVV.

The V call is TRBV29-1, the J call TRBJ2-1; a possible D gene is TRBD2 (7 bases). This CDR3 is built from 15 residues. Trimming cost V 7 bases and J 0 bases, with 16 bases left between them. Per the germline V gene, CDR1 is SQVTM and CDR2 is ANQGSEA. The CDR3 spells CSAMGGGSSYNEQFF. The CDR3 DNA is TGCAGCGCTATGGGGGGCGGGAGCTCCTACAATGAGCAGTTCTTC.

V usage is TRBV12-3 or TRBV12-4 and J usage is TRBJ2-1; tentatively, D is TRBD1 (5 bases). The J call may be in error: the DNA end matches TRBJ2-5 better. The CDR3 length is 13 residues. CDR3 coding DNA: TGTGCCAGCAGTTTATCCAGGGCAGAGACCCAGTACTTC. Its translation: CASSLSRAETQYF.